This is a list of T cell receptor beta chains from one sample in a study of identical twins. TCRdb recomputed calls from the 5' RACE reads with MiXCR, one row per CDR3 protein. In the table there are about 790,000 distinct CDR3 sequences, roughly 20% of which are singletons. These same records also appear under a second study, on T cells expressing NK-cell markers.

Sequencing used PBMCs. The source is a woman aged 18 to 35 in good health. The CDR3 runs from the conserved cysteine through the conserved F or W. D genes are given only for firm matches. Clone size is shown for a subset of rows, as once, few, many or a class of expanded clone.

NA,TRBV6-6,TRBJ1-2,NA,CASRSEGGYGYTF,TGTGCCAGCAGGTCGGAGGGCGGCTATGGCTACACCTTC
NA,TRBV12-3/TRBV12-4,TRBJ1-6,few,CASSFLGGSPLHF,TGTGCCAGCAGTTTTTTAGGAGGGTCACCCCTCCACTTT
NA,TRBV12-3/TRBV12-4,TRBJ1-2,many,CASRPDSYGYTF,TGTGCCAGCAGGCCGGACAGCTATGGCTACACCTTC
TRBD2,TRBV12-3/TRBV12-4,TRBJ2-3,few,CASSERGAPTDTQYF,TGTGCCAGTTCAGAGCGGGGGGCGCCCACAGATACGCAGTATTTT
TRBD2,TRBV29-1,TRBJ2-3,NA,CSVVLAGGPGVQYF,TGCAGCGTTGTCCTAGCGGGGGGGCCTGGGGTGCAGTATTTT
TRBD1,TRBV10-3,TRBJ2-7,few,CAISESKQGSHEQYF,TGTGCCATCAGTGAGTCGAAACAGGGGTCCCACGAGCAGTACTTC
NA,TRBV20-1,TRBJ2-5,NA,CSAGERTQYF,TGCAGTGCTGGCGAAAGGACCCAGTACTTC
NA,TRBV12-3/TRBV12-4,TRBJ1-2,few,CASSLGSGPRDYGYTF,TGTGCCAGCAGTTTGGGGTCCGGACCCCGGGACTATGGCTACACCTTC
NA,TRBV5-6,TRBJ2-3,NA,CASSLAPGGTDTQYF,TGTGCCAGCAGCTTGGCACCAGGGGGCACAGATACGCAGTATTTT
NA,TRBV7-9,TRBJ2-5,NA,CASSLLSPLGETQYF,TGTGCCAGCAGCTTATTGTCCCCCCTCGGGGAGACCCAGTACTTC
NA,TRBV29-1,TRBJ2-2,few,CSVEYGELFF,TGCAGCGTTGAATACGGGGAGCTGTTTTTT
NA,TRBV12-3/TRBV12-4,TRBJ1-2,NA,CASSPNVLKVYTF,TGTGCCAGCAGCCCGAATGTACTAAAGGTCTACACCTTC
NA,TRBV29-1,TRBJ2-1,few,CSVDQGPGQIEQFF,TGCAGCGTGGATCAGGGCCCGGGGCAAATCGAGCAGTTCTTC
NA,TRBV9,TRBJ1-3,few,CASTFGEGYTIYF,TGTGCCAGCACCTTCGGGGAGGGGTACACCATATATTTT
NA,TRBV9,TRBJ2-7,few,CASSVGEEQYF,TGTGCCAGCAGCGTAGGGGAAGAGCAGTACTTC
NA,TRBV7-9,TRBJ2-1,few,CASSDGRFSYNEQFF,TGTGCCAGCAGCGACGGACGGTTCTCCTACAATGAGCAGTTCTTC
TRBD1,TRBV12-3/TRBV12-4,TRBJ2-3,NA,CASRGTGGEYTQYF,TGTGCCAGCAGAGGGACAGGGGGCGAGTATACGCAGTATTTT
NA,TRBV20-1,TRBJ2-3,NA,CSAGGGHHRGTDTQYF,TGCAGTGCGGGGGGAGGACACCACCGCGGCACAGATACGCAGTATTTT
NA,TRBV7-2,TRBJ2-3,NA,CASSPFEPFTDTQYF,TGTGCCAGCAGCCCCTTTGAGCCATTCACAGATACGCAGTATTTT
TRBD2,TRBV18,TRBJ2-1,NA,CASSLSSGRANEQFF,TGTGCCAGCTCACTCTCTAGCGGGAGGGCCAATGAGCAGTTCTTC
NA,TRBV30,TRBJ2-3,NA,CAWSGSGGTQYF,TGTGCCTGGAGTGGCTCAGGAGGGACGCAGTATTTT
NA,TRBV10-3,TRBJ1-2,NA,CAINRSGPGYGYTF,TGTGCCATCAACCGGAGCGGCCCCGGCTATGGCTACACCTTC
NA,TRBV9,TRBJ2-2,NA,CASSLVAVGELFF,TGTGCCAGCAGCTTGGTCGCCGTCGGGGAGCTGTTTTTT
TRBD2,TRBV20-1,TRBJ2-3,few,CSAQTSGDTDTQYF,TGCAGTGCTCAGACTAGCGGGGACACAGATACGCAGTATTTT
TRBD2,TRBV20-1,TRBJ2-2,NA,CSARALRLAGPLNTGELFF,TGCAGTGCTAGAGCTCTTCGGCTAGCGGGACCACTAAACACCGGGGAGCTGTTTTTT
NA,TRBV5-1,TRBJ1-2,NA,CASSLVTGTNYGYTF,TGCGCCAGCAGCTTGGTAACAGGCACCAACTATGGCTACACCTTC